One sample yielded the 4 T cell receptor beta chains listed below, sequenced in a study of identical twins. One entry per CDR3 protein, called by TCRdb with MiXCR from the 5' RACE reads. The sample consists of approximately 210,000 distinct CDR3 sequences, roughly a tenth of them appearing once. Input material: memory (CD45RO+) T cells sorted from blood. These TCRs come from a young woman in good health.

This clonotype turned up a few times. This chain connects TRBV5-1 to TRBJ2-3; unclear D gene. Looked up from germline, CDR1 is SGHRS and CDR2 is YFSETQ. CDR3 length: 15 amino acids. V lost 0 bases, J lost 0 bases, and 8 bases lay in between. The CDR3 reads CASSLVPGSTDTQYF. In DNA form, the CDR3 reads TGCGCCAGCAGCTTGGTGCCCGGGAGCACAGATACGCAGTATTTT.

This clonotype was seen more than once but under ten times. The chain has TRBV20-1 and TRBJ2-7; 10 bases fit TRBD2. The CDR3 is 17 residues long. V shed 6 bases and J 7 bases; nucleotides not matched to a gene: 21. CDR1 DFQATT and CDR2 SNEGSKA come from the germline V gene (reference sequence). CDR3 in DNA: TGCAGTGCCACAGTAGGTGGAGCGGGAGGGCCGTTAGGGGAGCAGTACTTC. Protein product: CSATVGGAGGPLGEQYF.

In this sample, this clonotype turned up many times. The chain links TRBV29-1 to TRBJ2-5; D may be TRBD2 (6 bases). Germline-derived CDR1 and CDR2 are SQVTM and ANQGSEA. This CDR3 spans 13 amino acids. Trimming took 5 bases from V and 2 from J, leaving 12 bases between them. CDR3 in amino acids: CSVPGLTQETQYF. The CDR3 DNA reads TGCAGCGTTCCGGGACTGACACAAGAGACCCAGTACTTC.

The chain uses TRBV11-2 and TRBJ2-5; TRBD2 might be the D (5 bases). CDR1 SGHAT and CDR2 FQNNGV come from the germline V gene. V was cut by 5 bases and J by 4 bases, with 14 bases left in between. CDR3 length equals 14 residues. CDR3: CASSLRLSSETQYF. Here the CDR3 DNA reads TGTGCCAGCAGCCTCAGACTATCCTCAGAGACCCAGTACTTC.